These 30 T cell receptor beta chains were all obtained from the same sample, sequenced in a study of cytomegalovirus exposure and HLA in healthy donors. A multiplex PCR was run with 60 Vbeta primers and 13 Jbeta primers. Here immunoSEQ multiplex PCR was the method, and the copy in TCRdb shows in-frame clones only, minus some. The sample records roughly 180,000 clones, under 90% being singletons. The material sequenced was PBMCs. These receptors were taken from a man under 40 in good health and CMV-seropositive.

The CDR3 loop reads CASSWGDRKVQYF. In DNA form, the CDR3 reads TGTGCCAGCAGCTGGGGGGACAGGAAAGTACAGTACTTC. The rearrangement links TRBV5-4 to TRBJ2-5; the match to TRBD1 covers 8 bases. J lost 11 bases, V lost 3 bases, and 9 bases had no gene match. CDR3 length: 13 residues. Germline-derived CDR1 and CDR2 are SGHNT and YYREEE (reference sequence).

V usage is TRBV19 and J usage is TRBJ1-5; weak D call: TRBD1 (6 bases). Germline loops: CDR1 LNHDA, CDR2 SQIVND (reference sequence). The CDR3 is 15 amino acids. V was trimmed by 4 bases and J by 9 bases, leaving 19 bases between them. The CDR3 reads CASSTLLGASRPQHF. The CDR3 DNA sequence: TGTGCCAGTAGTACATTATTGGGGGCCTCAAGGCCCCAGCATTTT.

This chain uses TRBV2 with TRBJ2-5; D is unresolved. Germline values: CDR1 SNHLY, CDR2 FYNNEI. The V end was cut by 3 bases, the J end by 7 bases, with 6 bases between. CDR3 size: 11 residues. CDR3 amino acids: CASSDSVTQYF. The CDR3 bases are TGTGCCAGCAGTGATTCGGTGACCCAGTACTTC.

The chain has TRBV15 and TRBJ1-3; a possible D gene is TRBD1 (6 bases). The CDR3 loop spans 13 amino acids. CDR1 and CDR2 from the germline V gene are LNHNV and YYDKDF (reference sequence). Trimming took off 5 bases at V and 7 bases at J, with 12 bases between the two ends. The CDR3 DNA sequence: TGTGCCACCAGCGACACCGACAGGAACACCATATATTTT. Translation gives CATSDTDRNTIYF.

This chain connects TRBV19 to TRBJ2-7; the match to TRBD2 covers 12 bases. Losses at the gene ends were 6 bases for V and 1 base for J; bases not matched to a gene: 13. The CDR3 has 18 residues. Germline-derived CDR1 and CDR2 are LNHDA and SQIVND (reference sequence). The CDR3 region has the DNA TGTGCCAGTAGCCCGAAGCGGACTAGCGGGATGGGATCCTACGAGCAGTACTTC. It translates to CASSPKRTSGMGSYEQYF.

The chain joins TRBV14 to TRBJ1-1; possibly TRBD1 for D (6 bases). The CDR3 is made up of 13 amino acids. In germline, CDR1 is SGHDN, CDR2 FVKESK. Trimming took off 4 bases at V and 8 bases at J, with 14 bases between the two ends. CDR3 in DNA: TGTGCCAGCAGCCCGGGGACATTGGTGGAAGCTTTCTTT. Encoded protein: CASSPGTLVEAFF.

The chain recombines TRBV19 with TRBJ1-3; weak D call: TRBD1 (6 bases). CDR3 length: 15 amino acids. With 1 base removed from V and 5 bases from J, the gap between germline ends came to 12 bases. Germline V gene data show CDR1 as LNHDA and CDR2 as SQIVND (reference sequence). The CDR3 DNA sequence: TGTGCCAGTAGTATAGTATCAGGGGCTAGAAACACCATATATTTT. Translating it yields CASSIVSGARNTIYF.

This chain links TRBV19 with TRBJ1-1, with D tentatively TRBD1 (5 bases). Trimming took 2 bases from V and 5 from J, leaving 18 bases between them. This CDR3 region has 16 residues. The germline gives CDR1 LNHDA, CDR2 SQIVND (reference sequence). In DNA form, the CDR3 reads TGTGCCAGTAGTATACTGGGGGAGGCCCCGAGAACTGAAGCTTTCTTT. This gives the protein CASSILGEAPRTEAFF.

This chain's CDR3 is CASSLGFTYEQYF. The DNA of the CDR3 is TGCGCCAGCAGCCTGGGTTTTACCTACGAGCAGTACTTC. The gene calls are TRBV5-1 and TRBJ2-7; D gene unclear. Deletions cut 4 bases from V and 2 bases from J, with 10 bases between. Per germline, CDR1 SGHRS and CDR2 YFSETQ. The CDR3 contains 13 residues.

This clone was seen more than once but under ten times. The CDR3, as DNA: TGTGCCAGCAGCTTGAGAGAGAATGAAAAACTGTTTTTT. It codes for CASSLRENEKLFF. This chain connects TRBV13 to TRBJ1-4; D uncertain. The CDR3 loop spans 13 amino acids. In germline, CDR1 is PRHDT, CDR2 FYEKMQ (reference sequence). The ends were cut back, 3 bases at V and 5 bases at J, with 7 bases in the middle.

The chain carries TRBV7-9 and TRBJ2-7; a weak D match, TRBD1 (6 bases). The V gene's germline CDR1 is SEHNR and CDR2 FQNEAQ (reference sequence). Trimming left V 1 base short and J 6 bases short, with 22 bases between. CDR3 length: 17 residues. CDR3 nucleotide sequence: TGTGCCAGCAGCTTAGGCGGTGGGGGCGCTGGAACGTCCGAGCAGTACTTC. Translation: CASSLGGGGAGTSEQYF.

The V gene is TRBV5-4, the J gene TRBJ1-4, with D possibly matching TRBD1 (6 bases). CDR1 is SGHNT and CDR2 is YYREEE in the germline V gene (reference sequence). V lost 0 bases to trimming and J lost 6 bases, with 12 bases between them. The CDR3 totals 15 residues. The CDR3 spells CASSLGRGRDEKLFF. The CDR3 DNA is TGTGCCAGCAGCTTGGGCAGGGGTCGGGATGAAAAACTGTTTTTT. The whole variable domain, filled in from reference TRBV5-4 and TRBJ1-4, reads ETGVTQSPTHLIKTRGQQVTLRCSSQSGHNTVSWYQQALGQGPQFIFQYYREEENGRGNFPPRFSGLQFPNYSSELNVNALELDDSALYLCASSLGRGRDEKLFFGSGTQLSVL.

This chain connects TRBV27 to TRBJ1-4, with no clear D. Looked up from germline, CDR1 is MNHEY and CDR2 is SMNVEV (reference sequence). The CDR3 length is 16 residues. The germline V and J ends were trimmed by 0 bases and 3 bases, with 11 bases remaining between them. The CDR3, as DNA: TGTGCCAGCAGTTTATCGAGGGTGTTGGCTAATGAAAAACTGTTTTTT. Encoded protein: CASSLSRVLANEKLFF.

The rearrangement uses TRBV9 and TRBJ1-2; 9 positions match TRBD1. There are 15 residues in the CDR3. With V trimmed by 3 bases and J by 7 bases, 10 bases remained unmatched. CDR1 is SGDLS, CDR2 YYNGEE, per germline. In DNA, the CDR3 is TGTGCCAGCAGCGGACAGGGGGGAAATAGTCTTGGCTACACCTTC. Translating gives CASSGQGGNSLGYTF.

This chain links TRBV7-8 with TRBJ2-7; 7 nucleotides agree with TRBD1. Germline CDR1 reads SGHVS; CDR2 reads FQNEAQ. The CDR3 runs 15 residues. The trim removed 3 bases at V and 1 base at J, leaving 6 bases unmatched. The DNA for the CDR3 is TGTGCCAGCAGCTTTATAACAGGGGTGTCCTACGAGCAGTACTTC. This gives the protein CASSFITGVSYEQYF.

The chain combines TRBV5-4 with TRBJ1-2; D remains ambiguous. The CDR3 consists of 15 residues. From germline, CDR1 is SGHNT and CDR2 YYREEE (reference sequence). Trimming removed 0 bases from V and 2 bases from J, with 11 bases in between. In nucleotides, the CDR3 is TGTGCCAGCAGCTTGGTTGGGAGCCCAAACTATGGCTACACCTTC. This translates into CASSLVGSPNYGYTF.

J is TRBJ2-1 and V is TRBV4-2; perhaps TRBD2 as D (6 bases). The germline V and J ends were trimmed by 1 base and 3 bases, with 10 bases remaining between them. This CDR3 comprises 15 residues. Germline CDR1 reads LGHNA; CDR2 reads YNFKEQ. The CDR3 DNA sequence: TGTGCCAGCAGCCAAGTCGTGGGGGGCTACAATGAGCAGTTCTTC. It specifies CASSQVVGGYNEQFF.

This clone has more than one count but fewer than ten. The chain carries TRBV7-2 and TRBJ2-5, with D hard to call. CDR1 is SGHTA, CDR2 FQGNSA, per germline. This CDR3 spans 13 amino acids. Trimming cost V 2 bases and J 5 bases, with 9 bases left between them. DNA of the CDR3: TGTGCCAGCAGCTTAACGGTGTGGGAGACCCAGTACTTC. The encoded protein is CASSLTVWETQYF. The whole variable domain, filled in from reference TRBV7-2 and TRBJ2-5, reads GAGVSQSPSNKVTEKGKDVELRCDPISGHTALYWYRQSLGQGLEFLIYFQGNSAPDKSGLPSDRFSAERTGGSVSTLTIQRTQQEDSAVYLCASSLTVWETQYFGPGTRLLVL.

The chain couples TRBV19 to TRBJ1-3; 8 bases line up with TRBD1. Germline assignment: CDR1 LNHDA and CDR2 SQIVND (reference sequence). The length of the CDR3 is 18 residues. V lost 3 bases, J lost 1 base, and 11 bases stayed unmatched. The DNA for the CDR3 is TGTGCCAGTAGTATTAGGGCCCGACAGGGGAGGTCTGGAAACACCATATATTTT. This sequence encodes CASSIRARQGRSGNTIYF.

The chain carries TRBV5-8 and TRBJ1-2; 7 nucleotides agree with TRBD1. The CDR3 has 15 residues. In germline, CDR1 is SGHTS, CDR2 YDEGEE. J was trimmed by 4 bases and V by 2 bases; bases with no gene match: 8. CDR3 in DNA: TGTGCCAGCAGCTTTTCGACAGGGATGAGCTATGGCTACACCTTC. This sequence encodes CASSFSTGMSYGYTF. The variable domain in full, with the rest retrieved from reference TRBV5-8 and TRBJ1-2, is EAGVTQSPTHLIKTRGQQATLRCSPISGHTSVYWYQQALGLGLQFLLWYDEGEERNRGNFPPRFSGRQFPNYSSELNVNALELEDSALYLCASSFSTGMSYGYTFGSGTRLTVV.

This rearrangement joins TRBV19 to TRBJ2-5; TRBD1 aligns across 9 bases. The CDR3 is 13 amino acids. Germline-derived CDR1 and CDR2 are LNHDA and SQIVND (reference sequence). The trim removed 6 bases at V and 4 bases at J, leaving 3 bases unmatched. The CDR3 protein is CASRGQGIETQYF. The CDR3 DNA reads TGTGCCAGTAGAGGACAGGGGATAGAGACCCAGTACTTC. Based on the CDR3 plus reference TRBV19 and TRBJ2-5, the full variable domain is DGGITQSPKYLFRKEGQNVTLSCEQNLNHDAMYWYRQDPGQGLRLIYYSQIVNDFQKGDIAEGYSVSREKKESFPLTVTSAQKNPTAFYLCASRGQGIETQYFGPGTRLLVL.

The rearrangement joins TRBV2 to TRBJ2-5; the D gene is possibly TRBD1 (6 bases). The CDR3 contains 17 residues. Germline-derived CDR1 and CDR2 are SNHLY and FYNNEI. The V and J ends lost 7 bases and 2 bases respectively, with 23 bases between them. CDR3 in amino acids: CASTGWLGTYLQETQYF. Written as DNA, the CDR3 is TGTGCCAGCACGGGTTGGTTAGGGACATACCTACAAGAGACCCAGTACTTC.

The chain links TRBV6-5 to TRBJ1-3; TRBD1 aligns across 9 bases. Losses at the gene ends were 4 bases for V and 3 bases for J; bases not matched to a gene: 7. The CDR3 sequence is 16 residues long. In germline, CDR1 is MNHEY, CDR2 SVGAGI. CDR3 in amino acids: CASSFRDRDDGNTIYF. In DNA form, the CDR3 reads TGTGCCAGCAGTTTCCGGGACAGGGACGATGGAAACACCATATATTTT.

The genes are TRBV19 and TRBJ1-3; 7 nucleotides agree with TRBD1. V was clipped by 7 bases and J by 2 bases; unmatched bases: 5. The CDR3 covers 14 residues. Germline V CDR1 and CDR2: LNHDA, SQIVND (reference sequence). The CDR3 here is CASTSQGAGNTIYF. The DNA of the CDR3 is TGTGCCAGTACATCTCAGGGGGCTGGAAACACCATATATTTT.

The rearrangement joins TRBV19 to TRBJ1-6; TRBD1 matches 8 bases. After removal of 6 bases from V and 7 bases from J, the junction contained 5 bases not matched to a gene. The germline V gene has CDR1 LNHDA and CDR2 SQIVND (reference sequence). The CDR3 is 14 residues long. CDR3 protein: CASSTQGGNSPLHF. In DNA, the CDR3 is TGTGCCAGTAGCACACAGGGGGGGAATTCACCCCTCCACTTT. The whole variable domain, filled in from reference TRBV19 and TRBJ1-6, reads DGGITQSPKYLFRKEGQNVTLSCEQNLNHDAMYWYRQDPGQGLRLIYYSQIVNDFQKGDIAEGYSVSREKKESFPLTVTSAQKNPTAFYLCASSTQGGNSPLHFGNGTRLTVT.

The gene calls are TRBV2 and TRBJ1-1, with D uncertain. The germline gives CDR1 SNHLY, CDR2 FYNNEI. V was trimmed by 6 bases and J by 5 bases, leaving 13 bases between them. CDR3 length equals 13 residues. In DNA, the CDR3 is TGTGCCAGCAGGACGGGTGGAGGGACTGAAGCTTTCTTT. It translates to CASRTGGGTEAFF. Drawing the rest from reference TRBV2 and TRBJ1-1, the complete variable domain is EPEVTQTPSHQVTQMGQEVILRCVPISNHLYFYWYRQILGQKVEFLVSFYNNEISEKSEIFDDQFSVERPDGSNFTLKIRSTKLEDSAMYFCASRTGGGTEAFFGQGTRLTVV.

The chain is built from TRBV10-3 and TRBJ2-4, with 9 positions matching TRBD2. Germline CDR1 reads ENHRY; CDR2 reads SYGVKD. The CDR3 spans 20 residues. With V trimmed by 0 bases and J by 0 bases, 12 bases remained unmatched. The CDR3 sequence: CAISESMAGGQTLAKNIQYF. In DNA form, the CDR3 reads TGTGCCATCAGTGAGTCGATGGCGGGGGGGCAGACTTTAGCCAAAAACATTCAGTACTTC.

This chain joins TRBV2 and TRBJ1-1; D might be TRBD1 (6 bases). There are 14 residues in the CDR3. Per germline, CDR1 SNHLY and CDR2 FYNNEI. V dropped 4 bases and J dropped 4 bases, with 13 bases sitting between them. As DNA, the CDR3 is TGTGCCAGCAGTGTTGGGGGCAGTGGCACTGAAGCTTTCTTT. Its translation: CASSVGGSGTEAFF. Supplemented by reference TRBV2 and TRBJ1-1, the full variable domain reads EPEVTQTPSHQVTQMGQEVILRCVPISNHLYFYWYRQILGQKVEFLVSFYNNEISEKSEIFDDQFSVERPDGSNFTLKIRSTKLEDSAMYFCASSVGGSGTEAFFGQGTRLTVV.

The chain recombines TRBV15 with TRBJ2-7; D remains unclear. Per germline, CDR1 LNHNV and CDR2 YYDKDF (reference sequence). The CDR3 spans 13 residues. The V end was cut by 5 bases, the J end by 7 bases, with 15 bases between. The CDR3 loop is CATSPRGVREQYF. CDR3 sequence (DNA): TGTGCCACCAGCCCCCGAGGAGTAAGGGAGCAGTACTTC.

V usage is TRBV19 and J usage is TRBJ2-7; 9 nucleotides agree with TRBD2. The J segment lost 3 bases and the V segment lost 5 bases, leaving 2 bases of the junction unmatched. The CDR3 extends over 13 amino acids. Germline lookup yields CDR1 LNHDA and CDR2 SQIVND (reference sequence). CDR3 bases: TGTGCCAGTAGTTATAGCGGGAGCTACGAGCAGTACTTC. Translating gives CASSYSGSYEQYF.